This is a list of T cell receptor beta chains from one sample in a study of Ad26.COV2.S vaccination and SARS-CoV-2 variants. The data were produced by immunoSEQ multiplex PCR, yet TCRdb's version contains in-frame clones alone and is incomplete. The sample yields about 440,000 clones, 70% to 90% seen once. Sample: peripheral blood, taken in a trial of Ad26.COV2.S vaccine versus placebo. These receptors were taken from a person between 18 and 65 years old who received the Ad26.COV2.S COVID-19 vaccine or a placebo. Each CDR3 is given with its conserved first and last residue. D genes are given only for firm matches. Clone size is shown for a subset of rows, as once, few, many or a class of expanded clone.

d_gene	abundance	v_gene	j_gene	CDR3nt	CDR3aa
TRBD2	once	TRBV7-2	TRBJ2-7	TGTGCCAGCAGCTTAGTCGGCGGGGGGAGCTCCTACGAGCAGTACTTC	CASSLVGGGSSYEQYF
TRBD2	-	TRBV19	TRBJ2-7	TGTGCCACCCAAGGGGGTACTAGCGGAGATCCCTACGGGCAGTACTTC	CATQGGTSGDPYGQYF
-	-	TRBV30	TRBJ1-1	TGTGCCTCTAGGCGGGGGGGCTACACTGAAGCTTTCTTT	CASRRGGYTEAFF
-	-	TRBV7-7	TRBJ2-2	TGTGCCAGCAGCCCGGCGCGGCAGGCGAACACCGGGGAGCTGTTTTTT	CASSPARQANTGELFF
-	-	TRBV6-2/TRBV6-3	TRBJ2-4	TGTGCCAGCAGCGCCGTATCCAACATTCAGTACTTC	CASSAVSNIQYF
-	-	TRBV7-9	TRBJ2-3	TGTGCCAGCAGCTTAGGACCGATCACAGATACGCAGTATTTT	CASSLGPITDTQYF
-	few	TRBV4-3	TRBJ1-2	TGCGCCAGCAGCCACCCCGGAGTCCTCTATGGCTACACCTTC	CASSHPGVLYGYTF
-	few	TRBV5-1	TRBJ1-2	TGCGCCAGCAGCTTGGCATTGGGAGGCGGTGGCTACACCTTC	CASSLALGGGGYTF
TRBD1	once	TRBV2	TRBJ1-2	TGTGCCAGCAGCGCCTACAGGGGGCTTGGGGGAGGCTACACCTTC	CASSAYRGLGGGYTF
TRBD1	-	TRBV11-1	TRBJ1-1	TGTGCCAGCAGCATCGAGGGGGCCCGGGGGAGGACTGAAGCTTTCTTT	CASSIEGARGRTEAFF
-	-	TRBV19	TRBJ1-4	TGTGCCAGTAGTCCCGGGACCGATGGTGATGAAAAACTGTTTTTT	CASSPGTDGDEKLFF
-	-	TRBV6-5	TRBJ1-1	TGTGCCACTAAAACCACCTTTGGGAACACTGAAGCTTTCTTT	CATKTTFGNTEAFF
TRBD2	once	TRBV6-5	TRBJ2-7	TGTGCCACCCGGAGGTACCTAGCGGGATCCTACGAGCAGTACTTC	CATRRYLAGSYEQYF
-	once	TRBV19	TRBJ2-1	TGTGCCAGTAGTATCGACCCCCGGACAGTCCGGTTCTTC	CASSIDPRTVRFF
-	-	TRBV7-2	TRBJ2-3	TGTGCCAGCAGCTTAGCTTCAGGGCGAGGGACAGATACGCAGTATTTT	CASSLASGRGTDTQYF
-	-	TRBV29-1	TRBJ2-1	TGCAGCGTTGGAAGTTCAGGGTGGAATGAGCAGTTCTTC	CSVGSSGWNEQFF
TRBD2	-	TRBV6-5	TRBJ2-3	TGTGCCAGCGCTTCAAAAGCGGGAGGGGCAGATACGCAGTATTTT	CASASKAGGADTQYF
-	-	TRBV28	TRBJ1-1	TGTGCCAGCAGTTTATGGGGGGCGCGGAGCACTGAAGCTTTCTTT	CASSLWGARSTEAFF
-	-	TRBV7-2	TRBJ2-5	TGTGCCAGCAGCTTATTGGGGACCCAGTACTTC	CASSLLGTQYF
TRBD1	-	TRBV5-1	TRBJ2-3	TGCGCCAGCAGCGCTGGGACAGGCAGCACAGATACGCAGTATTTT	CASSAGTGSTDTQYF
-	-	TRBV27	TRBJ1-2	TGTGCCAGCAGCCCGTTATCCCCAGTGTCCGGGACAAGAAAGTATGGCTACACCTTC	CASSPLSPVSGTRKYGYTF
TRBD2	-	TRBV6-2/TRBV6-3	TRBJ2-7	TGTGCCAGCAGTTACAAACTCGGTAGCGGGAGGTATGAGCAGTACTTC	CASSYKLGSGRYEQYF
-	-	TRBV21-1	TRBJ2-1	TGTGCCAGCAGCAAAGTCGGCCTGGTGGGTGAGCAGTTCTTC	CASSKVGLVGEQFF
-	-	TRBV30	TRBJ1-6	TGTGCCTGGAGTGTCGGGAGGAGCTCCTATAATTCACCCCTCCACTTT	CAWSVGRSSYNSPLHF
-	-	TRBV11-2	TRBJ1-2	TGTGCCAGCACCGGGTCAGGGGCATACTATGGCTACACCTTC	CASTGSGAYYGYTF
-	-	TRBV6-2/TRBV6-3	TRBJ1-5	TGTGCCAGCAGTTCACAAGGCCCGGGTTACGGTCAGCCCCAGCATTTT	CASSSQGPGYGQPQHF
-	-	TRBV28	TRBJ2-3	TGTGCCAGCAGTGGGATGCCCAGTTATACGCAGTATTTT	CASSGMPSYTQYF
-	-	TRBV20-1	TRBJ2-3	TGCAGTGCTAGTCAAGACAGCTATACGCAGTATTTT	CSASQDSYTQYF
TRBD2	-	TRBV7-6	TRBJ2-1	TGTGCCAGCAGCTTGTACGGCGGGAGGGCCGATGAGCAGTTCTTC	CASSLYGGRADEQFF
TRBD1	once	TRBV7-7	TRBJ2-5	TGTGCTAGCAGCTTAGGGGACAGGCTAAAAGAGACCCAGTACTTC	CASSLGDRLKETQYF
-	-	TRBV2	TRBJ1-2	TGTGCCAGCAGTGAAGAGGCGGCGCATGGCTACACCTTC	CASSEEAAHGYTF
-	once	TRBV3-1/TRBV3-2	TRBJ1-5	TGTGCCTCGGGGGCAGCAGCTAGCAATCAGCCCCAGCATTTT	CASGAAASNQPQHF
-	-	TRBV24-1	TRBJ2-5	TGTGCCACCAGTGATTTGGGCTCCCAAGAGACCCAGTACTTC	CATSDLGSQETQYF
-	-	TRBV19	TRBJ2-1	TGTGCCAGTAGTACCCTTGGGCCAGGGCGGCAGTTCTTC	CASSTLGPGRQFF
-	-	TRBV6-5	TRBJ2-7	TGTGCCAGCAGTTTTGGAGTTTCCTACGAGCAGTACTTC	CASSFGVSYEQYF
-	few	TRBV6-2/TRBV6-3	TRBJ2-5	TGTGCCAGCAGTTACGGTGAGACCCAGTACTTC	CASSYGETQYF
-	-	TRBV19	TRBJ1-4	TGTGCCAGTAGTATTGGAGGGTATAATGAAAAACTGTTTTTT	CASSIGGYNEKLFF
-	-	TRBV10-3	TRBJ1-4	TGTGCCATCTCCGGGGACACCAATGAAAAACTGTTTTTT	CAISGDTNEKLFF
-	-	TRBV5-1	TRBJ2-1	TGCGCCAGCAGCTTGGCTACTAGTTCCTTCAATGAGCAGTTCTTC	CASSLATSSFNEQFF
TRBD2	-	TRBV10-3	TRBJ2-2	TGTGCCATGCGGGCCCAGCGGGAGTGGGCCGGGGAGCTGTTTTTT	CAMRAQREWAGELFF
TRBD2	-	TRBV19	TRBJ2-1	TGTGCCAGTAGTTATAGCGGGAGGGCTGTAAATGAGCAGTTCTTC	CASSYSGRAVNEQFF
TRBD2	-	TRBV3-1/TRBV3-2	TRBJ2-3	TGTGCCAGCAGCCAAGGGCTAGCGGGGTCTAGCACAGATACGCAGTATTTT	CASSQGLAGSSTDTQYF